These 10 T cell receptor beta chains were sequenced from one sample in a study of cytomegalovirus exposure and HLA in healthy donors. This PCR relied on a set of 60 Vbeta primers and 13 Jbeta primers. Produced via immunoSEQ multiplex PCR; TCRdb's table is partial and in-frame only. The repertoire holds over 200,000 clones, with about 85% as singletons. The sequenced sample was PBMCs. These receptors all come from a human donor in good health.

The CDR3 nucleotides are TGTGCCAGCAGCTTAGGCCAGAATCGTAACTACGAGCAGTACTTC. Its translation: CASSLGQNRNYEQYF. This chain connects TRBV13 to TRBJ2-7; D remains unclear. V shed 0 bases and J shed 3 bases, with 12 bases lying between them. From germline, CDR1 is PRHDT and CDR2 FYEKMQ (reference sequence). This CDR3 comprises 15 residues. Drawing the rest from reference TRBV13 and TRBJ2-7, the complete variable domain is AAGVIQSPRHLIKEKRETATLKCYPIPRHDTVYWYQQGPGQDPQFLISFYEKMQSDKGSIPDRFSAQQFSDYHSELNMSSLELGDSALYFCASSLGQNRNYEQYFGPGTRLTVT.

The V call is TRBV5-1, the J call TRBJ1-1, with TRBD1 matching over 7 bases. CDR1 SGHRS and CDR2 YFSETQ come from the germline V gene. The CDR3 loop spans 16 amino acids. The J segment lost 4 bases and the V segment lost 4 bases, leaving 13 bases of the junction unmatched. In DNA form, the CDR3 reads TGCGCCAGCAGCAACCCCGAGGGGGCCCGCCGCACTGAAGCTTTCTTT. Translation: CASSNPEGARRTEAFF.

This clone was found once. Here the CDR3 reads CASSLASSVPGGQYF. DNA of the CDR3: TGTGCCAGCAGCTTAGCTTCCAGCGTGCCGGGGGGGCAGTACTTC. The chain couples TRBV7-9 to TRBJ2-7, with 7 bases fitting TRBD2. This CDR3 spans 15 amino acids. CDR1 and CDR2 (germline): SEHNR, FQNEAQ (reference sequence). The trim removed 0 bases at V and 9 bases at J, leaving 11 bases unmatched.

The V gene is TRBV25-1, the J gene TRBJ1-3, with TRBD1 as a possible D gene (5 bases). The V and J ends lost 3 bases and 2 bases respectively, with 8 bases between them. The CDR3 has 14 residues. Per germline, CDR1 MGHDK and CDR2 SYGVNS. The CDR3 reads CASSEGGAGNTIYF. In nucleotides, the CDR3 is TGTGCCAGCAGTGAGGGAGGGGCTGGAAACACCATATATTTT.

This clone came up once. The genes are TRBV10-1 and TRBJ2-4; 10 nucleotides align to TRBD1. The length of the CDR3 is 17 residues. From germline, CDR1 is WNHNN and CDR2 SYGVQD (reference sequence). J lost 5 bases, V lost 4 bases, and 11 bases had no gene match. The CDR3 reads CASSAGTGARSQNIQYF. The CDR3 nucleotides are TGCGCCAGCAGTGCCGGGACAGGGGCCCGGTCGCAAAACATTCAGTACTTC.

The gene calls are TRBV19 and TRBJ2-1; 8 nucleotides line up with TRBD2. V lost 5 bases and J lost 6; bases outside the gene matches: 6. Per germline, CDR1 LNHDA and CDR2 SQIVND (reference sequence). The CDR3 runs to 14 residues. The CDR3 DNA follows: TGTGCCAGTAGTGGAGCGGGAGTCAGCAATGAGCAGTTCTTC. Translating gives CASSGAGVSNEQFF.

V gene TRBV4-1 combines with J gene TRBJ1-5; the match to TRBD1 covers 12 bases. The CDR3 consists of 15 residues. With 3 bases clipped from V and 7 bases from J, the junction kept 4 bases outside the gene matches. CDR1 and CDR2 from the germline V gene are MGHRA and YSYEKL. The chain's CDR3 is CASSQGQGARQPQHF. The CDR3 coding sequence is TGCGCCAGCAGCCAGGGACAGGGGGCTCGGCAGCCCCAGCATTTT.

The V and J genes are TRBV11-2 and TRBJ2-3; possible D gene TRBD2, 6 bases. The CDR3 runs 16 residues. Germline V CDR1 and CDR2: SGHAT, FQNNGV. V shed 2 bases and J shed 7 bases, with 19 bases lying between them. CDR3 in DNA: TGTGCCAGCAGCTTACGGCTCCGGGAGCCAAGAAATACGCAGTATTTT. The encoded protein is CASSLRLREPRNTQYF.

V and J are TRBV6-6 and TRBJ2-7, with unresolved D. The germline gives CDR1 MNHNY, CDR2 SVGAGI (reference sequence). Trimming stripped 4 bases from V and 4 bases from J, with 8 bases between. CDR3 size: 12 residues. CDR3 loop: CASSSLLYEQYF. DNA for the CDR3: TGTGCCAGCAGTTCATTACTTTACGAGCAGTACTTC.

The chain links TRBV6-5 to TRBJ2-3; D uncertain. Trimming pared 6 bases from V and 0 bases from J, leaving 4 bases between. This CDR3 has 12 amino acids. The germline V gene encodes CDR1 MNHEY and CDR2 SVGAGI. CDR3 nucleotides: TGTGCCAGCAGATCTAGCACAGATACGCAGTATTTT. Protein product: CASRSSTDTQYF.